These T cell receptor beta chains were read from a single sample in a study of human T cells and chemical hapten exposure. TCRdb used MiXCR to reprocess the RACE reads, holding one entry per CDR3 protein. The table has a few hundred thousand distinct CDR3 sequences, 4.5% to 5.5% seen once. This sample comprised whole blood, obtained in connection with sensitization to the hapten diphenylcyclopropenone (DPC). These receptors came from a woman between 18 and 29 years old with alopecia areata. Some clones in this sample may be carry-over from other donors' samples. The CDR3 runs from the conserved cysteine through the conserved F or W. The D gene is left open where the match is weak. Clone size is given for some rows only: seen once, a few or many times, or a class if the clone is expanded.

J gene | D gene | V gene | clone size | CDR3 DNA | CDR3 protein
TRBJ1-2 | NA | TRBV7-9 | many | TGTGCCAGCAGCGGTAACTATGGCTACACCTTC | CASSGNYGYTF
TRBJ2-5 | NA | TRBV5-1 | NA | TGCGCCAGCAGCTTGGCCGACAGCCGAGAGACCCAGTACTTC | CASSLADSRETQYF
TRBJ2-7 | TRBD1 | TRBV20-1 | NA | TGCAGTGCTAGAGCGCCACAGGGGGGTAACGAGCAGTACTTC | CSARAPQGGNEQYF
TRBJ1-1 | TRBD1 | TRBV5-8 | few | TGTGCCAGCAGCTGGGACAGGGCGAACACTGAAGCTTTCTTT | CASSWDRANTEAFF
TRBJ2-1 | NA | TRBV7-6 | NA | TGTGCCAGCAGCTTAGGGGGCCCAGGGGCGCTTGAGAATGAGCAGTTCTTC | CASSLGGPGALENEQFF
TRBJ1-6 | NA | TRBV28 | few | TGTGCCAGCTTAACAGGCAAGACCGGTTCACCCCTCCACTTT | CASLTGKTGSPLHF
TRBJ2-5 | TRBD2 | TRBV5-1 | few | TGCGCCAGCAGCGTCAGGACTAGCCTGGAGACCCAGTACTTC | CASSVRTSLETQYF
TRBJ2-5 | NA | TRBV6-5 | NA | TGTGCCAGCAGTTACTCGAGCCGAACGCCAGAGACCCAGTACTTC | CASSYSSRTPETQYF
TRBJ1-2 | NA | TRBV4-2 | many | TGTGCCAGCAGCCAAGCCACCCGGGACATCCCGGGCTACACCTTC | CASSQATRDIPGYTF
TRBJ2-5 | TRBD2 | TRBV20-1 | few | TGCAGTGCTAGAGATCCCTCTCGGGGGGGAGACCAAGAGACCCAGTACTTC | CSARDPSRGGDQETQYF
TRBJ2-5 | TRBD2 | TRBV5-1 | many | TGCGCCAGCAGCCGGGAGGAGAGAGAGACCCAGTACTTC | CASSREERETQYF
TRBJ1-1 | TRBD1 | TRBV6-2/TRBV6-3 | few | TGTGCCAGCAGCCGTCCCATCAATGGACAGGTGAACACTGAAGCTTTCTTT | CASSRPINGQVNTEAFF
TRBJ1-2 | NA | TRBV25-1 | NA | TGTGCCAGCAGTCCCGGGGACGTATATGGCTACACCTTC | CASSPGDVYGYTF
TRBJ2-4 | NA | TRBV5-1 | many | TGCGCCAGCAGCCCGACAGTGGTAGCCAAAAACATTCAGTACTTC | CASSPTVVAKNIQYF
TRBJ2-1 | NA | TRBV7-9 | few | TGTGCCAGCAGCTTGGTGTTCGCCCTGGACGGATTTGACAATGAGCAGTTCTTC | CASSLVFALDGFDNEQFF
TRBJ1-1 | TRBD1 | TRBV29-1 | many | TGCAGCGCTACGGGACAGGGCTTCCGCGGCACTGAAGCTTTCTTT | CSATGQGFRGTEAFF
TRBJ1-4 | NA | TRBV28 | many | TGTGCCAGCTCGACCGGGACGGTCTCTGAAAAACTGTTTTTT | CASSTGTVSEKLFF
TRBJ2-7 | TRBD1 | TRBV27 | NA | TGTGCCAGCAGTGACCAACAGGGGGCTAAGGACGAGCAGTACTTC | CASSDQQGAKDEQYF
TRBJ1-2 | TRBD1 | TRBV6-5 | few | TGTGCCAGCAGCACGTCTGTCGACAGGGGTAACTATGGCTACACCTTC | CASSTSVDRGNYGYTF
TRBJ2-3 | NA | TRBV7-2 | NA | TGTGCCAGCAGCTTATCGGTAGATACGCAGTATTTT | CASSLSVDTQYF
TRBJ1-2 | NA | TRBV10-3 | few | TGTGCCATCGGGGGGCCCGACCGCTACACCTTC | CAIGGPDRYTF
TRBJ1-3 | TRBD1 | TRBV5-4 | many | TGTGCCAGCAGCTTATGGGACAGGGTGAACACCATATATTTT | CASSLWDRVNTIYF
TRBJ1-2 | NA | TRBV25-1 | many | TGTGCCAGCAGTGAACTCCCCAACTCAAAGGACTACACCTTC | CASSELPNSKDYTF
TRBJ2-7 | NA | TRBV11-1 | few | TGTGCCAGCAGCATTAGCCAGGCCAGTATTAGAGAGCAGTACTTC | CASSISQASIREQYF
TRBJ1-1 | NA | TRBV20-1 | many | TGCAGTGCGAAGGGAATGAACACTGAAGCTTTCTTT | CSAKGMNTEAFF
TRBJ1-1 | NA | TRBV7-9 | many | TGTGCCAGCAGCTTACGGGGGGATACTGAAGCTTTCTTT | CASSLRGDTEAFF
TRBJ2-1 | NA | TRBV7-2 | many | TGTGCCAGCAGCTTATATTACAATGAGCAGTTCTTC | CASSLYYNEQFF
TRBJ2-3 | NA | TRBV7-8 | NA | TGTGCCAGCAGCTCCGTGTGGGGGAGCACAGATACGCAGTATTTT | CASSSVWGSTDTQYF
TRBJ2-1 | NA | TRBV2 | many | TGTGCCAGCAGTCCCGACAGAAGCTCCTACAATGAGCAGTTCTTC | CASSPDRSSYNEQFF
TRBJ2-3 | TRBD2 | TRBV11-2 | many | TGTGCCAGCAGACGGACTAGCGGCCATACGCAGTATTTT | CASRRTSGHTQYF
TRBJ1-5 | NA | TRBV4-2 | NA | TGTGCCAGCAGCCAAGGCACCCAAGGGAATCAGCCCCAGCATTTT | CASSQGTQGNQPQHF
TRBJ1-2 | NA | TRBV5-4 | many | TGTGCCAGCAGCTCCAGACAGGCTAACTATGGCTACACCTTC | CASSSRQANYGYTF
TRBJ1-2 | TRBD1 | TRBV9 | many | TGTGCCAGCAGCGCCGCTGGGACAGGGGGCTCTGGTGGCTACACCTTC | CASSAAGTGGSGGYTF
TRBJ2-7 | NA | TRBV20-1 | once | TGCAGTGCTAGAGATCCCGCAGTCTCCTACGAGCAGTACTTC | CSARDPAVSYEQYF
TRBJ1-5 | NA | TRBV6-2/TRBV6-3 | NA | TGTGCCAGCAGTTGGGCAAGGGACGGCCTTTTATATCAGCCCCAGCATTTT | CASSWARDGLLYQPQHF
TRBJ2-3 | NA | TRBV7-2 | many | TGTGCCAGCAGCCCCGAGACCCGCAGGGGTGGAGATACGCAGTATTTT | CASSPETRRGGDTQYF
TRBJ2-3 | NA | TRBV7-9 | NA | TGTGCCAGCAGCCCCCGTGGGGACATAAGCACAGATACGCAGTATTTT | CASSPRGDISTDTQYF
TRBJ1-2 | NA | TRBV3-1 | NA | TGTGCCAGCAGCCGGGATGGTCATGGCTACACCTTC | CASSRDGHGYTF
TRBJ2-7 | TRBD1 | TRBV3-1 | NA | TGTGCCAGCAGCCGACAGGGCAACTCCTACGAGCAGTACTTC | CASSRQGNSYEQYF
TRBJ2-3 | NA | TRBV23-1 | NA | TGCGCCAGCAGTCCTCCCACTCCGGGGGGCCAAGGGGGTACGCAGTATTTT | CASSPPTPGGQGGTQYF
TRBJ1-1 | TRBD1 | TRBV7-2 | many | TGTGCCAGCAGCTTAGCGCAGGTCAGGGGGAAAGCTTTCTTT | CASSLAQVRGKAFF
TRBJ2-5 | NA | TRBV29-1 | NA | TGCAGCGGGACAAAAAAAGAGACCCAGTACTTC | CSGTKKETQYF
TRBJ2-1 | NA | TRBV20-1 | many | TGCAGTGCTAGAGATCCCAGAGGCTCGGAACGAGAGTTCTTC | CSARDPRGSEREFF